This passage covers 8 T cell receptor beta chains from one sample sequenced in a study of monozygotic twins with inflammatory bowel disease. TCRdb reanalyzed the 5' RACE reads and collapses them to one entry per CDR3 protein, without DNA. The sample totals around 410,000 distinct CDR3 sequences; its top ten clones hold 2% to 3%. Sequencing was done on a sample of blood. These receptors were collected from a human donor with ulcerative colitis or Crohn's disease, or a healthy co-twin of an affected twin (not recorded which).

The rearrangement uses TRBV20-1 and TRBJ1-2; TCRdb names TRBD1, which stays unverified in the absence of DNA. Germline V gives CDR1 DFQATT, CDR2 SNEGSKA (reference sequence). There are 13 residues in the CDR3. CDR3 region: CSARGQSNYGYTF.

The chain carries TRBV6-2 or TRBV6-3 and TRBJ1-2. The CDR3 spans 14 residues. Per the germline V gene, CDR1 is MNHEY and CDR2 is SVGEGT. The CDR3 here is CASSYPGTQRSYTF.

This chain links TRBV5-1 with TRBJ2-1; TCRdb designates TRBD1, a call that cannot be tested without DNA. Per germline, CDR1 SGHRS and CDR2 YFSETQ. The CDR3 sequence is 15 residues long. CDR3 sequence reads: CASRPQGLSYNEQFF.

The rearrangement joins TRBV11-2 to TRBJ2-2. Germline V gene lookup returns CDR1 SGHAT and CDR2 FQNNGV. This CDR3 is built from 13 residues. The CDR3 region is CASSLEPTGELFF.

The V gene is TRBV6-5, the J gene TRBJ2-2; TCRdb's D gene call, TRBD2, goes unchecked for lack of DNA. The CDR3 has 15 residues. Germline CDR1 and CDR2: MNHEY and SVGAGI. The chain's CDR3 is CASSTSGANAGELFF.

This chain connects TRBV5-1 to TRBJ2-5. Germline CDR1 and CDR2: SGHRS and YFSETQ. The CDR3 runs 13 residues. CDR3 region: CASSLLSQETQYF. Full variable domain (missing parts from reference TRBV5-1 and TRBJ2-5): KAGVTQTPRYLIKTRGQQVTLSCSPISGHRSVSWYQQTPGQGLQFLFEYFSETQRNKGNFPGRFSGRQFSNSRSEMNVSTLELGDSALYLCASSLLSQETQYFGPGTRLLVL.

This CDR3 is CASSLIDSEGQFF. The V gene is TRBV2, the J gene TRBJ2-1; TCRdb names TRBD1, which stays unverified in the absence of DNA. This CDR3 comprises 13 residues. Germline V lookup: CDR1 SNHLY, CDR2 FYNNEI.

The chain combines TRBV12-3 or TRBV12-4 with TRBJ1-2; the D call from TCRdb, TRBD1, cannot be confirmed without DNA. This CDR3 is 18 amino acids long. The CDR3 spells CASSHSLTVVSAYYGYTF.